This TCR beta chain originates from a study of T cell responses to AZD1222 COVID-19 vaccine. Across the study: The analysis combined second doses at about 4 or about 12 weeks. Notes on the study in general: Donors were chiefly white British, with a greater number of females, and clonal diversity was perhaps underestimated. Repertoires were collected only later (after the peak T cell response had occurred).

The data were produced by immunoSEQ multiplex PCR, yet TCRdb's version contains in-frame clones alone and is incomplete. This sample has 150,000 to 200,000 clones, with about 94% found just once. For this clone: Its matching antigen is unknown.

This CDR3 comprises 14 residues. V was pared by 2 bases and J by 9 bases, with 14 bases between. CDR1 and CDR2 (germline): SGHTA, FQGTGA. The sequence derives from an adult in good health. Material: peripheral blood, obtained on day 0 of AZD1222 vaccination. The chain joins TRBV7-3 to TRBJ2-1; D is perhaps TRBD2 (7 bases). For the CDR3, the DNA is TGTGCCAGCAGCTTAGGGGGGGCTACAGGTGAGCAGTTCTTC. It translates to CASSLGGATGEQFF.